This record covers a single T cell receptor (beta chain). CDR1 SNHLY and CDR2 FYNNEI come from the germline V gene. This CDR3 spans 17 amino acids. Trimming left V 6 bases short and J 0 bases short, with 18 bases between. This sample was included in a study of shared clonotypes between healthy human individuals. Researchers ran the assay at a deep level. Replicate PCRs run on sorted subsets employed roughly 180 ng DNA, around 31,000 T cell genomes. As processed by the authors: Junction-only immunoSEQ data arrived without quality scores, meaning filtering differed. TCRdb's table, derived via immunoSEQ multiplex PCR, lists solely in-frame clones and lacks some. V and J calls and clone size follow that table, whereas D and trimming were derived from the DNA. In the table there are some 2,400,000 clones, about 94% of which are singletons.

The sequencing sample was made of naive CD4+ T cells sorted from blood. The subset denotes: CD45RA+ positively selected. The genes are TRBV2 and TRBJ1-3; TRBD1 might be the D (5 bases). This clonotype was obtained from a man aged 18 to 29 in good health. As DNA, the CDR3 is TGTGCCAGCAGCCAGACAGTTGGGGATATCTCTGGAAACACCATATATTTT. This sequence encodes CASSQTVGDISGNTIYF.